These T cell receptor beta chains were read from a single sample in a study of blood T cell repertoires in COVID-19. Repertoires were generated with immunoSEQ multiplex PCR, while TCRdb's copy carries only in-frame clones and drops some. The data hold just under 80,000 clones, with about 90% observed a single time. The sequencing sample was made of peripheral blood. Receptors originate from a human donor in a cohort sampled during active COVID-19. Each CDR3 is given with its conserved first and last residue. D genes are given only for firm matches. Clone sizes are given selectively: once, few, many, or a class where the clone is expanded.

D,size,V,J,DNA,CDR3
TRBD1,-,TRBV10-1,TRBJ2-4,TGCGCCAGCAGGGGGGGCCGACAGGGGTCCAAAAACATTCAGTACTTC,CASRGGRQGSKNIQYF
TRBD1,-,TRBV5-1,TRBJ1-2,TGCGCCAGCAGTACAGGACAGGTTCTGGATGGCTACACCTTC,CASSTGQVLDGYTF
TRBD2,once,TRBV4-1,TRBJ2-1,TGCGCCAGCAGCCGCCGGACTAGCGGGAACTATGAGCAGTTCTTC,CASSRRTSGNYEQFF
TRBD2,few,TRBV6-1,TRBJ2-7,TGTGCCAGCAGTGAAGGGCTAGCGGGAGTAAGCTACGAGCAGTACTTC,CASSEGLAGVSYEQYF
-,-,TRBV9,TRBJ2-5,TGTGCCAGCAGCGTAGTGCCTTCCGGGGAGACCCAGTACTTC,CASSVVPSGETQYF
-,-,TRBV7-7,TRBJ2-3,TGTGCTAGCAGCTTAACTAGACTAGAGTCAGATACGCAGTATTTT,CASSLTRLESDTQYF
TRBD1,-,TRBV5-1,TRBJ2-6,TGCGCCAGCAGCGGGGGACAGGGCTCTGGGGCCAACGTCCTGACTTTC,CASSGGQGSGANVLTF
-,-,TRBV7-3,TRBJ1-2,TGTGCCAGCAGCAAGGACAATTCTGGCTACACCTTC,CASSKDNSGYTF
-,once,TRBV18,TRBJ2-2,TGTGCCAGCTCACCAACCCCGGATGGGGGGAGCGGGGAGCTGTTTTTT,CASSPTPDGGSGELFF
-,few,TRBV7-9,TRBJ2-7,TGTGCCAGCAGCGACCCTCAGGGTTCCTACGAGCAGTACTTC,CASSDPQGSYEQYF
TRBD1,-,TRBV7-8,TRBJ2-1,TGTGCCCTCAGGGGGTGGGACAGCAATGAGCAGTTCTTC,CALRGWDSNEQFF
-,-,TRBV5-1,TRBJ2-3,TGCGCCAGCAGCCAGATAGACAGTGAAGATACGCAGTATTTT,CASSQIDSEDTQYF
-,-,TRBV7-9,TRBJ2-7,TGTGCCAGCAGCAGGCGCGTGAGGGACTACGAGCAGTACTTC,CASSRRVRDYEQYF
-,-,TRBV27,TRBJ2-2,TGTGCCAGCAGGAACGGTGCCGGGGAGCTGTTTTTT,CASRNGAGELFF
TRBD1,-,TRBV18,TRBJ2-1,TGTGCCAGCTCACCACCCAGGGGGCTATCCTACAATGAGCAGTTCTTC,CASSPPRGLSYNEQFF
-,-,TRBV2,TRBJ1-2,TGTGCCAGCCTGGAGGGGGGGAGTGGCTACACCTTC,CASLEGGSGYTF
-,-,TRBV5-1,TRBJ1-4,TGCGCCAGCAGCCAGGGTGGGGGCGGTGAAAAACTGTTTTTT,CASSQGGGGEKLFF
-,-,TRBV9,TRBJ1-2,TGTGCCAGCAGCCCTACACCGAGGACAGTCTATGGCTACACCTTC,CASSPTPRTVYGYTF
-,-,TRBV3-1/TRBV3-2,TRBJ2-3,TGTGCCAGCAGCGAGGACATTAGCACAGATACGCAGTATTTT,CASSEDISTDTQYF
-,-,TRBV30,TRBJ2-1,TGTGCCTGGAGTGTTTCGGGTTATCAGGGGATCGCCTTCTTC,CAWSVSGYQGIAFF
-,-,TRBV5-5,TRBJ2-6,TGTGCCAGCAGCTTAGTTGGCCAGGGAACCTCTGGGGCCAACGTCCTGACTTTC,CASSLVGQGTSGANVLTF
-,once,TRBV5-1,TRBJ2-1,TGCGCCAGCAGCCCCGGGACAAAGGCCGACAATGAGCAGTTCTTC,CASSPGTKADNEQFF
TRBD1,once,TRBV7-9,TRBJ2-7,TGTGCCAGCAGCTCACCGGGACAGTTCTACGAGCAGTACTTC,CASSSPGQFYEQYF
-,-,TRBV5-8,TRBJ1-2,TGTGCCAGCAGACGAGCGGACCTAGGCTACACCTTC,CASRRADLGYTF
-,once,TRBV7-2,TRBJ2-1,TGTGCCAGCAGCTTAGCGGGGGCGGTCTACAATGAGCAGTTCTTC,CASSLAGAVYNEQFF
-,few,TRBV19,TRBJ2-1,TGTGCCAGTAGTGCTTACAGGGACAATGAGCAGTTCTTC,CASSAYRDNEQFF
TRBD1,few,TRBV7-3,TRBJ2-7,TGTGCCAGCAGCTTAACGCCAGGGGGCGCCGAGCAGTACTTC,CASSLTPGGAEQYF
TRBD1,-,TRBV5-4,TRBJ2-7,TGTGCCAGCAGCTTGGCAGGGGGCTCTAACTCCGAGCAGTACTTC,CASSLAGGSNSEQYF
-,-,TRBV2,TRBJ1-6,TGTGCCAGCAGTCAAGGGGGGGATTCACCCCTCCACTTT,CASSQGGDSPLHF
TRBD1,-,TRBV9,TRBJ1-4,TGTGCCAGCAGCGGCCGGGACAGGGCTAATGAAAAACTGTTTTTT,CASSGRDRANEKLFF
TRBD1,-,TRBV28,TRBJ1-1,TGTGCCAGCAGACGGACAGGGGATTTCACTGAAGCTTTCTTT,CASRRTGDFTEAFF
-,-,TRBV29-1,TRBJ2-5,TGCAGCGTTGAAGATCGGACAGCTCGGGAGACCCAGTACTTC,CSVEDRTARETQYF
TRBD2,-,TRBV19,TRBJ2-1,TGTGCCAGTAGTATAGGTCTAGCGGGGGGCAAGCCCTACAATGAGCAGTTCTTC,CASSIGLAGGKPYNEQFF
-,-,TRBV11-2,TRBJ2-5,TGTGCCAGCAGCTCTGGACTGGAAGAGACCCAGTACTTC,CASSSGLEETQYF
-,-,TRBV9,TRBJ1-5,TGTGCCAGCAGCGCAGGGGATCCCAATCAGCCCCAGCATTTT,CASSAGDPNQPQHF
-,-,TRBV6-6,TRBJ2-7,TGTGCCAGCAGCGCCCGGGGCTACGAGCAGTACTTC,CASSARGYEQYF
-,once,TRBV7-9,TRBJ1-4,TGTGCCAGCAGCTTCCCAGGGTATAATGAAAAACTGTTTTTT,CASSFPGYNEKLFF
-,-,TRBV11-1,TRBJ2-2,TGTGCCAGCAAGAGGGCAGTGAACACCGGGGAGCTGTTTTTT,CASKRAVNTGELFF
TRBD2,-,TRBV4-1,TRBJ2-3,TGCGCCAGCAGCCAAGAGGGGGGACTAGCGGGGCCACCAAGCACAGATACGCAGTATTTT,CASSQEGGLAGPPSTDTQYF
TRBD1,-,TRBV7-2,TRBJ1-2,TGTGCCAGCAGCCTAAAACAGGGGGCGGGCGGCTACACCTTC,CASSLKQGAGGYTF
TRBD1,once,TRBV28,TRBJ1-2,TGTGCCAGCAGTTACCACTCCGACAGGGGGCACGGCTACACCTTC,CASSYHSDRGHGYTF
-,-,TRBV21-1,TRBJ1-2,TGTGCCAGCAGCAAAGTAACAGGCTATGGCTACACCTTC,CASSKVTGYGYTF
TRBD1,-,TRBV12-3/TRBV12-4,TRBJ2-7,TGTGCCAGCAGCCCACAGGGGTACGAGCAGTACTTC,CASSPQGYEQYF
TRBD2,-,TRBV2,TRBJ2-5,TGTGCCAGCAGTGGTCGCGCCGGGACTAGCGGCCAAGAGACCCAGTACTTC,CASSGRAGTSGQETQYF
-,once,TRBV11-3,TRBJ2-3,TGTGCCAGCAGCTTAAGGGAGTGGGTAGATACGCAGTATTTT,CASSLREWVDTQYF